This TCR beta chain was recorded in a study of CD8+CD57+ T cells in acquired aplastic anemia. V lost 2 bases to trimming and J lost 9 bases, with 16 bases between them. CDR1 and CDR2 from the germline V gene are SEHNR and FQNEAQ (reference sequence). CDR3 length: 14 amino acids. Before being chosen for sequencing, patients had shown CD8+CD57+ cell expansion by flow cytometry. TCR beta VDJ and CDR3 profiles were obtained from a genomic DNA template. TCRdb reprocessed the reads via MiXCR and lists one record per CDR3 protein. Among 200,000 to 300,000 distinct CDR3 sequences, roughly 82% were seen once, and the ten largest hold about 41%.

This chain connects TRBV7-9 to TRBJ1-2, with D possibly matching TRBD1 (6 bases). Sequences were obtained from sorted CD4+, CD8+, or CD8+CD57+ T cells (not recorded which) from PBMCs. This TCR was sampled from a human donor with aplastic anemia. CDR3 DNA: TGTGCCAGCAGCTTAAAACAGGGTGAGGTCCGCTACACCTTC. Protein product: CASSLKQGEVRYTF.